The source of this TCR beta chain is a study of blood T cell repertoires in COVID-19 (dated by TCRdb to about 2020). In terms of the full investigation: Collaborator samples came from the United States, Italy and Spain and covered acute and convalescent phases of COVID-19. Sample metadata almost always included a de-identified subject ID, COVID-19 status, age in years and sex. Deeply sampled blood TCRbeta repertoires from subjects exposed to, actively infected with, or recovered from COVID-19 were included in the dataset. The repertoires were released in a freely available public database intended as a resource for research on the immune response to SARS-CoV-2. The material from the prospective study consisted of cDNA or gDNA derived from T cells, B-cell-depleted T cells, or PBMCs. Where HLA class I and class II types were available, the types were taken from metadata supplied by the sample provider, not from assay-based typing. Samples came from the ongoing ImmuneRACE study (first 160 participants) plus 1,254 subjects from 6 global collaborators.

In the case of this clone: Its antigen specificity is not known. It has no much larger one-base neighbor in the sample; base qualities were not kept.

Points the paper makes about the study in general: Clinical and demographic metadata were provided uncurated, with the amount varying by source and participant.

A distance of 6 bases separates the germline ends of V and J, which lose 1 base and 0 bases respectively. The CDR3 measures 14 amino acids from cysteine to phenylalanine. The entry retains the CDR3 DNA only, 42 bases that are in frame from base 1. For CDR1 and CDR2, the germline V gene lists KGHSH and LQKENI. TCRbeta CDR3 regions were amplified from genomic DNA using the immunoSEQ Assay, a bias-controlled multiplex PCR. Per the authors' processing: The number of nucleated cells in each sample was estimated by amplification of reference gene primers within the assay. Sequence reads were collapsed and filtered to measure the absolute abundance of every unique TCRbeta CDR3 rearrangement. Productive Simpson clonality was computed per sample as the square root of Simpson's diversity index over productive rearrangements. Sourced from immuneACCESS, this table was stored by TCRdb with only in-frame sequences that have V and J called. A share of the clones is absent; for the studies checked, an unresolved V gene accounts for under half, and the remainder has no known explanation. V, J and clone size were drawn from that table, and D and trimming were deduced from the DNA. This sample gives 250,000 to 350,000 clones in total; 89% of them show up just once. Approximately 0.85% of the sample belongs to the ten largest clones.

A second Seattle source provided samples from volunteer blood donors who had recovered from COVID-19. The collaborating institutions used their own protocols to collect whole blood in K2EDTA tubes. For TCRbeta analysis, collaborators shipped samples as frozen whole blood, isolated PBMCs, or DNA extracted from either of those sample types. This clonotype originated in a woman in her thirties or forties who had recovered from COVID-19. Sequenced: peripheral blood. The rearrangement combines TRBV18 with TRBJ1-1; no D segment can be confidently identified. The CDR3 sequence is CASSPRGMNTEAFF. The nucleotide sequence reads as follows: TGTGCCAGCTCACCACGAGGGATGAACACTGAAGCTTTCTTT. Where the CDR3 stops, the reference TRBV18 and TRBJ1-1 genes take over; the full variable domain is NAGVMQNPRHLVRRRGQEARLRCSPMKGHSHVYWYRQLPEEGLKFMVYLQKENIIDESGMPKERFSAEFPKEGPSILRIQQVVRGDSAAYFCASSPRGMNTEAFFGQGTRLTVV.